This T cell receptor (beta chain) was captured in a study of CD8 T cells in ankylosing spondylitis. General study findings and limits: It appeared that ankylosing spondylitis blood was characterized by a TCR beta motif of several highly homologous variants. Within peripheral blood, clones linked to disease were CD8+ and relatively rare.

Comments on this clonotype: Its target is not known.

The CDR3 totals 14 residues. V lost 4 bases, J lost 6 bases, and 5 bases stayed unmatched. Germline V gene data show CDR1 as DFQATT and CDR2 as SNEGSKA (reference sequence). TCRdb fed the 5' RACE reads into MiXCR, producing one record per CDR3 protein. Seen here are around 770,000 distinct CDR3 sequences, approximately 12% observed once, and the top ten hold 0.51%. Source material: blood, either unsorted or a sorted T cell fraction (not recorded which). The TCR originated in a male donor with ankylosing spondylitis. The genes are TRBV20-1 and TRBJ2-1; 11 nucleotides match TRBD2. The CDR3 DNA is TGCAGTGCTATACGGACTAGCGGGTTCAATGAGCAGTTCTTC. Its translation: CSAIRTSGFNEQFF.